The entry below gives a single T cell receptor beta chain sequence along with its context. The antigen is unknown. J gave up 6 bases and V 1 base, and 3 bases lay outside the gene matches. The germline gives CDR1 SGHTA, CDR2 FQGNSA. The CDR3 has 14 amino acids. Clones were sequenced by immunoSEQ multiplex PCR, and TCRdb holds only the in-frame ones, with some missing. Here the sample spans 330,000 or so clones, around 86% being singletons. This sample is part of a study of cytomegalovirus exposure and HLA in healthy donors. Notes on the study in general: Within the 130 or so validation repertoires, first-cohort TCR clusters tended to co-occur, according to a later analysis.

The V gene is TRBV7-2, the J gene TRBJ2-7, with TRBD2 matching 10 bases. The TCR sequence derives from a woman younger than 35 in good health and CMV-seronegative. The source material was PBMCs. CDR3 in amino acids: CASSLGWTSGEQYF. Here the CDR3 DNA reads TGTGCCAGCAGCTTAGGTTGGACTAGCGGCGAGCAGTACTTC.